The TCR beta chain described here comes from a study of blood T cell repertoires in COVID-19. This CDR3 comprises 13 residues. Trimming left V 2 bases short and J 4 bases short, with 8 bases between. Germline V gene lookup returns CDR1 SGHTA and CDR2 FQGNSA. Up to 2 weeks before entering the study, exposed participants had met a COVID-19 case. Per the study methods: The authors estimated nucleated cell counts from reference gene primer amplification. Repertoires were generated with immunoSEQ multiplex PCR, while TCRdb's copy carries only in-frame clones and drops some. The V and J calls and the clone size are those of that table, but D and trimming were determined from the DNA. Of 210,000 or so clones in the sample, about 80% were seen once.

The TCR comes from a woman aged 45-59 years who had been exposed to COVID-19. Input material: PBMCs or T cells enriched from blood (not recorded which). The chain has TRBV7-2 and TRBJ1-1; tentatively, D is TRBD1 (5 bases). In nucleotides, the CDR3 is TGTGCCAGCAGCTTAATGGGGGGCACTGAAGCTTTCTTT. Encoded protein: CASSLMGGTEAFF.